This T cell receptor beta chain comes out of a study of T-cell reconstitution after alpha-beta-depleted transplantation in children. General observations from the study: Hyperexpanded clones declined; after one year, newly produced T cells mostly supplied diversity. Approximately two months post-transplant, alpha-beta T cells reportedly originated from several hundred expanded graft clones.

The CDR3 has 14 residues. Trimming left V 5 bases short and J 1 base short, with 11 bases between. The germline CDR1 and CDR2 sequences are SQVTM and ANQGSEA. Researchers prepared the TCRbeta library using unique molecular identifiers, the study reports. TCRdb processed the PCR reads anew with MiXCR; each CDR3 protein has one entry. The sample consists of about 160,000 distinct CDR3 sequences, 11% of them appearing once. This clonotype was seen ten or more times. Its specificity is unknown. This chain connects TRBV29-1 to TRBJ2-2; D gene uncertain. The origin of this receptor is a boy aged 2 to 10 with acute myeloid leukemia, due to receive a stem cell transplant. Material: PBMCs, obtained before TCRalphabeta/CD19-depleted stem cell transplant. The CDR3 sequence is CSVSYWENTGELFF. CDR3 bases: TGCAGCGTTAGTTACTGGGAGAACACCGGGGAGCTGTTTTTT.